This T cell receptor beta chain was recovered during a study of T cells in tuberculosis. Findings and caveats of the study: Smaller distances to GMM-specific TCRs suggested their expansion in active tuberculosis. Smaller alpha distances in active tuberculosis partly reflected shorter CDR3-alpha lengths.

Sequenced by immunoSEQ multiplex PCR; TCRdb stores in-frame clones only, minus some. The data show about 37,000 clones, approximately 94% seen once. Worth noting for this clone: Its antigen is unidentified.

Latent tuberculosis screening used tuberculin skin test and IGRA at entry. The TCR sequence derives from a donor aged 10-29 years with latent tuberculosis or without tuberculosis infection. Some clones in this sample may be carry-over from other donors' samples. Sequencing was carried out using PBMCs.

This chain's CDR3 is CAWGRDRGHQETQYF. The CDR3 bases are TGTGCCTGGGGGCGAGACAGGGGGCATCAAGAGACCCAGTACTTC. J is TRBJ2-5 and V is TRBV30; 10 nucleotides agree with TRBD1. This CDR3 is 15 amino acids long. The V gene end was trimmed by 5 bases and the J gene end by 2 bases; junction bases not matched to a gene: 8. Germline CDR1 and CDR2: GTSNPN and SVGIG (reference sequence).